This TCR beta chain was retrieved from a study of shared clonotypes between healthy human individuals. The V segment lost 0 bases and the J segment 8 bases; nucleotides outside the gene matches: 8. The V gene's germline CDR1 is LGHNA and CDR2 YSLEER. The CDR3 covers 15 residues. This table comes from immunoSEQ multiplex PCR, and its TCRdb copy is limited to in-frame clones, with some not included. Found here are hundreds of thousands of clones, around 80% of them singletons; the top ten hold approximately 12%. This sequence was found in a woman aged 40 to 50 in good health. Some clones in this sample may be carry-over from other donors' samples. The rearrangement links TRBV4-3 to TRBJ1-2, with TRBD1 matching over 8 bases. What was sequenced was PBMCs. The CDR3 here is CASSQEVTGGRGYTF. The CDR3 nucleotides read TGCGCCAGCAGCCAAGAGGTCACAGGGGGAAGGGGCTACACCTTC.